A single sample is the source of the 27 T cell receptor beta chains below, sequenced in a study of T cells after yellow fever vaccination. TCRdb reprocessed the 5' RACE reads with MiXCR, giving one entry per CDR3 protein. The data hold roughly 94,000 distinct CDR3 sequences, with about 8.8% observed a single time. Sequenced material: CD8+ T cells not binding an NS4B(214-222) dextramer, sorted from PBMCs, taken approximately 15 days after the first yellow fever vaccination. The receptors were sampled from a man between 18 and 35 years old who received the YFV17D yellow fever vaccine.

The sample holds a few counts of this clonotype. The chain employs TRBV29-1 and TRBJ1-2; D is uncertain. V was shortened by 6 bases and J by 2 bases, with 10 bases between the two germline ends. The germline V gene encodes CDR1 SQVTM and CDR2 ANQGSEA. CDR3 length: 12 amino acids. The CDR3 DNA reads as TGCAGCGTCGGTGGTCTGAACTATGGCTACACCTTC. It yields the protein CSVGGLNYGYTF.

This clonotype was detected ten times or more. This chain links TRBV7-9 with TRBJ2-1; D may be TRBD2 (7 bases). The V end was cut by 5 bases, the J end by 7 bases, with 15 bases between. The CDR3 runs to 14 residues. Per the germline V gene, CDR1 is SEHNR and CDR2 is FQNEAQ (reference sequence). The CDR3 nucleotides read TGTGCCAGCAGCCCCCCTAGGGGGGGGAATGAGCAGTTCTTC. This gives the protein CASSPPRGGNEQFF.

This chain joins TRBV27 and TRBJ1-2; 8 nucleotides line up with TRBD1. Germline V gives CDR1 MNHEY, CDR2 SMNVEV (reference sequence). This CDR3 has 14 residues. The ends lost 4 bases at V and 5 bases at J; junction bases unmatched: 6. As DNA, the CDR3 is TGTGCCAGCAGTTCCTACAGGGGGGGATATGGCTACACCTTC. It encodes CASSSYRGGYGYTF.

This rearrangement joins TRBV4-1 to TRBJ2-3; 7 bases are shared with TRBD2. Germline V CDR1 and CDR2: MGHRA, YSYEKL. Trimming took 1 base from V and 4 from J; bases not matched to a gene: 11. CDR3 length equals 17 residues. In DNA form, the CDR3 reads TGCGCCAGCAGCCAAGGGGAGGGTAGATCCCTCGCAGATACGCAGTATTTT. Its protein product is CASSQGEGRSLADTQYF.

This sequence joins TRBV7-3 and TRBJ2-2; D perhaps matches TRBD2 (6 bases). The CDR3 contains 15 residues. The V gene's germline CDR1 is SGHTA and CDR2 FQGTGA. V was pared by 3 bases and J by 5 bases, with 13 bases between. CDR3 in amino acids: CASSFGPRGTGELFF. The CDR3 nucleotides are TGTGCCAGCAGCTTCGGCCCCCGGGGGACCGGGGAGCTGTTTTTT.

The chain combines TRBV10-3 with TRBJ1-5, with unresolved D. V was clipped by 0 bases and J by 0 bases, with 12 bases between them. Germline V gene data show CDR1 as ENHRY and CDR2 as SYGVKD. This CDR3 has 17 amino acids. The CDR3 nucleotides are TGTGCCATCAGTGAGTCGAGTGGAGAGTATAGCAATCAGCCCCAGCATTTT. Protein: CAISESSGEYSNQPQHF.

The V and J genes are TRBV7-9 and TRBJ1-6; D gene ambiguous. The CDR3 totals 14 residues. Germline values: CDR1 SEHNR, CDR2 FQNEAQ (reference sequence). Trimming left V 11 bases short and J 5 bases short, with 16 bases between. The CDR3 DNA sequence: TGTGCCGTCGTTGTTTGGGATAATAATTCACCCCTCCACTTT. It is translated as CAVVVWDNNSPLHF.

This clonotype was seen more than once but under ten times. CDR3 bases: TGTGCCAGCAGTTTAGTACCTACCTACGAGCAGTACTTC. Encoded protein: CASSLVPTYEQYF. The chain links TRBV12-3 or TRBV12-4 to TRBJ2-7; D unresolved. Trimming removed 1 base at V and 2 bases at J, with 6 bases between. The CDR3 has 13 amino acids.

This clonotype was counted between two and nine times. The J gene is TRBJ1-2, the V gene TRBV29-1; D remains unclear. Per the germline V gene, CDR1 is SQVTM and CDR2 is ANQGSEA. V gave up 6 bases and J gave up 0 bases, with 11 bases separating them. The length of the CDR3 is 13 residues. The CDR3 DNA follows: TGCAGCGTCACCACAGCTTCTAACTATGGCTACACCTTC. This encodes CSVTTASNYGYTF.

This clonotype came up a few times. The rearrangement links TRBV5-1 to TRBJ1-1; TRBD1 matches 7 bases. With 4 bases clipped from V and 3 bases from J, the junction kept 6 bases outside the gene matches. The germline CDR1 and CDR2 sequences are SGHRS and YFSETQ. The CDR3 totals 14 residues. CDR3 bases: TGCGCCAGCAGCCTCGGGGACAGCGACACTGAAGCTTTCTTT. Its protein product is CASSLGDSDTEAFF.

This clonotype occurred a few times. The chain recombines TRBV3-1 with TRBJ2-7; either TRBD1 or TRBD2 may supply D (5 bases each). This CDR3 has 17 residues. The germline V gene encodes CDR1 LGHDT and CDR2 YNNKEL (reference sequence). V lost 4 bases, J lost 0 bases, and 19 bases lay in between. CDR3 sequence: CASSLDPGPRSSYEQYV. CDR3 sequence (DNA): TGTGCCAGCAGCCTAGATCCGGGACCCAGGAGCTCCTACGAGCAGTACGTC.

Details on this clonotype: At one end, the junction sequence differs from germline, possibly due to a read error. The chain recombines TRBV11-2 with TRBJ2-2; TRBD2 matches at 14 bases. The CDR3 sequence is 17 residues long. Germline V gene data show CDR1 as SGHAT and CDR2 as FQNNGV. This CDR3 is CVSSLRGLAGEDGELFF. Here the CDR3 DNA reads TGTGTCAGCAGCTTACGGGGACTAGCGGGGGAAGACGGGGAGCTGTTTTTT. Together with reference TRBV11-2 and TRBJ2-2, the CDR3 gives the full variable domain: EAGVAQSPRYKIIEKRQSVAFWCNPISGHATLYWYQQILGQGPKLLIQFQNNGVVDDSQLPKDRFSAERLKGVDSTLKIQPAKLEDSAVYLCVSSLRGLAGEDGELFFGEGSRLTVL.

The chain combines TRBV7-9 with TRBJ2-2, with D maybe TRBD1 (5 bases). V was cut by 5 bases and J by 3 bases, with 7 bases left in between. CDR3 length: 13 amino acids. The germline gives CDR1 SEHNR, CDR2 FQNEAQ (reference sequence). The CDR3 DNA sequence: TGTGCCAGCAGCCTACAGGACACCGGGGAGCTGTTTTTT. It yields the protein CASSLQDTGELFF.

This clonotype was picked up a small number of times. V is TRBV5-6 and J is TRBJ2-2; possible D gene TRBD2, 5 bases. CDR1 and CDR2 from the germline V gene are SGHDT and YYEEEE. Trimming removed 2 bases at V and 6 bases at J, with 14 bases between. This CDR3 has 15 amino acids. The CDR3 loop reads CASSFYIASAGELFF. Written as DNA, the CDR3 is TGTGCCAGCAGCTTCTATATAGCGTCGGCCGGGGAGCTGTTTTTT.

This clonotype was detected ten times or more. The J gene is TRBJ1-2, the V gene TRBV19; D is undetermined. The germline gives CDR1 LNHDA, CDR2 SQIVND (reference sequence). The germline V and J ends were trimmed by 6 bases and 4 bases, with 12 bases remaining between them. CDR3 length: 13 residues. CDR3 DNA: TGTGCCAGTAGCCTCGGGTCGATCTATGGCTACACCTTC. It specifies CASSLGSIYGYTF. Looking up the rest from reference TRBV19 and TRBJ1-2 gives the full variable domain: DGGITQSPKYLFRKEGQNVTLSCEQNLNHDAMYWYRQDPGQGLRLIYYSQIVNDFQKGDIAEGYSVSREKKESFPLTVTSAQKNPTAFYLCASSLGSIYGYTFGSGTRLTVV.

This clonotype was detected only a few times. The chain uses TRBV4-1 and TRBJ2-7, with TRBD2 matching over 12 bases. The length of the CDR3 is 15 residues. V was clipped by 6 bases and J by 3 bases; unmatched bases: 6. The germline V gene encodes CDR1 MGHRA and CDR2 YSYEKL. CDR3 sequence reads: CASRQLAGGIYEQYF. For the CDR3, the DNA is TGCGCCAGCAGGCAACTAGCGGGGGGCATCTACGAGCAGTACTTC.

This clonotype has more than one count but fewer than ten. The CDR3 bases are TGTGCCAGCTACGCGGCAGGCAGGGCGAACACCGGGGAGCTGTTTTTT. Translated, it gives CASYAAGRANTGELFF. The V and J genes are TRBV27 and TRBJ2-2; maybe TRBD1 (5 bases). The V and J ends lost 8 bases and 0 bases respectively, with 16 bases between them. This CDR3 is built from 16 residues. The germline gives CDR1 MNHEY, CDR2 SMNVEV (reference sequence).

This clonotype was found many times. The chain joins TRBV20-1 to TRBJ1-4, with D possibly TRBD1 on 5 matching bases. The length of the CDR3 is 13 residues. Trimming took 3 bases from V and 2 from J, leaving 7 bases between them. Germline loops: CDR1 DFQATT, CDR2 SNEGSKA (reference sequence). The CDR3 loop is CSARTVTNEKLFF. The CDR3 nucleotides are TGCAGTGCTAGGACAGTGACTAATGAAAAACTGTTTTTT.

About this clonotype itself: A read error is possible here, since a much larger clone lies one base away. V usage is TRBV4-1 and J usage is TRBJ2-5; D is unresolved. Germline loops: CDR1 MGHRA, CDR2 YSYEKL. The CDR3 is 15 residues long. CDR3 bases: TGCCCCAGCAGCCAAGAAACCCAACCTGGGGAGACCCAGTACTTC. This encodes CPSSQETQPGETQYF.

V usage is TRBV7-9 and J usage is TRBJ1-4, with D possibly being TRBD1 (6 bases). The ends were cut back, 2 bases at V and 4 bases at J, with 17 bases in the middle. Germline V CDR1 and CDR2: SEHNR, FQNEAQ (reference sequence). CDR3 length: 17 residues. CDR3 sequence: CASSLNGAGTHNEKLFF. For the CDR3, the DNA is TGTGCCAGCAGCTTAAACGGAGCCGGGACACATAATGAAAAACTGTTTTTT. Combining the CDR3 with reference TRBV7-9 and TRBJ1-4 gives the whole variable domain DTGVSQNPRHKITKRGQNVTFRCDPISEHNRLYWYRQTLGQGPEFLTYFQNEAQLEKSRLLSDRFSAERPKGSFSTLEIQRTEQGDSAMYLCASSLNGAGTHNEKLFFGSGTQLSVL.

This clonotype appeared a few times. The chain carries TRBV20-1 and TRBJ2-7; 11 nucleotides agree with TRBD2. CDR3 length: 13 residues. CDR1 DFQATT and CDR2 SNEGSKA come from the germline V gene (reference sequence). The ends lost 5 bases at V and 4 bases at J; junction bases unmatched: 4. In DNA form, the CDR3 reads TGCAGTGCTCCTAGCGGGGGGCCGTACGAGCAGTACTTC. Its translation: CSAPSGGPYEQYF.

This clonotype was counted only a few times. The V gene is TRBV15, the J gene TRBJ2-4; D is uncertain. V gave up 0 bases and J gave up 3 bases, with 9 bases separating them. The CDR3 is 15 amino acids. Germline V gene sequence: CDR1 LNHNV, CDR2 YYDKDF (reference sequence). In DNA, the CDR3 is TGTGCCACCAGCAGAGATCGCCAAATCAAAAACATTCAGTACTTC. Protein: CATSRDRQIKNIQYF.

The chain carries TRBV6-5 and TRBJ2-5, with D possibly matching TRBD2 (7 bases). V gave up 6 bases and J gave up 4 bases, with 24 bases separating them. The germline V gene encodes CDR1 MNHEY and CDR2 SVGAGI. The length of the CDR3 is 17 residues. The CDR3 loop reads CASSAGRGLLLGETQYF. DNA for the CDR3: TGTGCCAGCAGCGCCGGGCGGGGGCTACTATTAGGAGAGACCCAGTACTTC.

This clonotype was seen more than once but under ten times. The chain carries TRBV4-1 and TRBJ2-2; D gene uncertain. Germline CDR1 and CDR2: MGHRA and YSYEKL. The V and J ends lost 4 bases and 1 base respectively, with 4 bases between them. This CDR3 is 13 amino acids long. The CDR3 coding sequence is TGCGCCAGCAGCCTGCGGAACACCGGGGAGCTGTTTTTT. This gives the protein CASSLRNTGELFF.

This clonotype was observed once. The chain carries TRBV11-2 and TRBJ2-1, with D hard to call. Germline CDR1 SGHAT, CDR2 FQNNGV. The CDR3 is 11 amino acids. V was clipped by 7 bases and J by 7 bases, with 8 bases between them. CDR3 region: CASIGENEQFF. DNA for the CDR3: TGTGCCAGCATCGGCGAGAATGAGCAGTTCTTC. The full variable domain, in which reference TRBV11-2 and TRBJ2-1 provide the parts outside the CDR3, is EAGVAQSPRYKIIEKRQSVAFWCNPISGHATLYWYQQILGQGPKLLIQFQNNGVVDDSQLPKDRFSAERLKGVDSTLKIQPAKLEDSAVYLCASIGENEQFFGPGTRLTVL.

The sample holds a few counts of this clonotype. DNA for the CDR3: TGTGCCAGCAGTCCCGGACAGGGACACACAGATACGCAGTATTTT. This gives the protein CASSPGQGHTDTQYF. The rearrangement joins TRBV7-3 to TRBJ2-3; 8 bases are a match to TRBD1. Germline V gene lookup returns CDR1 SGHTA and CDR2 FQGTGA. V dropped 6 bases and J dropped 2; count of bases not matched to a gene: 7. The CDR3 runs 15 residues.

V usage is TRBV7-8 and J usage is TRBJ2-2; D is uncertain. Germline CDR1 reads SGHVS; CDR2 reads FQNEAQ. The CDR3 runs to 15 residues. The V gene lost 5 bases and the J gene lost 5 bases, with 15 bases spanning the gap. CDR3 sequence (DNA): TGTGCCAGCAGCCGAGTCCCCGGTGGAACCGGGGAGCTGTTTTTT. Amino acid sequence: CASSRVPGGTGELFF.